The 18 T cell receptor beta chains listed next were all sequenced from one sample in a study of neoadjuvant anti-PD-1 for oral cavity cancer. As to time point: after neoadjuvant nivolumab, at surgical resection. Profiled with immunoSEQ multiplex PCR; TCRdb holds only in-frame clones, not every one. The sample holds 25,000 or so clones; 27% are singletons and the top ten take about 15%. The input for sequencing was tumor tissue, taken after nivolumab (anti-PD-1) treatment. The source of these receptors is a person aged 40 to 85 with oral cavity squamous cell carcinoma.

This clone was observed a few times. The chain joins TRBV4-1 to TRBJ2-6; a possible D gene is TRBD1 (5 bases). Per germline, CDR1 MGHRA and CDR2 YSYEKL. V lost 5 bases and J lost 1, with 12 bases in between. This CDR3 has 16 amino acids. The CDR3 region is CASSSPRVSGANVLTF. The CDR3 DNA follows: TGCGCCAGCAGCTCCCCCAGGGTTTCTGGGGCCAACGTCCTGACTTTC.

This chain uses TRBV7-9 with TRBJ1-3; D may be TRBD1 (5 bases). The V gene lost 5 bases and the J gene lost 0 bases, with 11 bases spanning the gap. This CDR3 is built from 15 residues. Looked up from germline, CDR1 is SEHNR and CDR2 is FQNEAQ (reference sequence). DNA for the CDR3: TGTGCCAGCAGCCGACAGCGAAACTCTGGAAACACCATATATTTT. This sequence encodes CASSRQRNSGNTIYF.

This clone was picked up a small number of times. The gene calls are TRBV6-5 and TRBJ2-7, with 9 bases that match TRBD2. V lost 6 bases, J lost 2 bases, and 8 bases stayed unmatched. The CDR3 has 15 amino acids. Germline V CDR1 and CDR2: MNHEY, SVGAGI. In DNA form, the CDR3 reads TGTGCCAGCAGAAACGGTCTAGCGGGGACCTACGAGCAGTACTTC. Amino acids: CASRNGLAGTYEQYF.

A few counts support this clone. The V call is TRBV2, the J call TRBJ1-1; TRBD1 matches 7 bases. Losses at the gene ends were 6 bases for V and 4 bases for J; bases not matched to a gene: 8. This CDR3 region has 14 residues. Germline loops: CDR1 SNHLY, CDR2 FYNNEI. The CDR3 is CASRITGVGTEAFF. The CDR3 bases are TGTGCCAGCAGAATAACAGGGGTGGGCACTGAAGCTTTCTTT.

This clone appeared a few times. The CDR3, as DNA: TGTGCCTGGAAGGCCCCGGGCCCCAGGGGAGCCTTTAACTATGGCTACACCTTC. It translates to CAWKAPGPRGAFNYGYTF. This chain joins TRBV30 and TRBJ1-2; perhaps TRBD1 as D (6 bases). The CDR3 sequence is 18 residues long. The germline gives CDR1 GTSNPN, CDR2 SVGIG (reference sequence). V shed 4 bases and J shed 1 base, with 25 bases lying between them.

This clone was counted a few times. The CDR3 DNA reads TGTGCCAGCAGGGTGCGGGGAGAGTACTACAATGAGCAGTTCTTC. It codes for CASRVRGEYYNEQFF. The chain combines TRBV28 with TRBJ2-1; weak D call: TRBD2 (6 bases). This CDR3 comprises 15 residues. Trimming removed 6 bases from V and 3 bases from J, with 15 bases in between. CDR1 MDHEN and CDR2 SYDVKM come from the germline V gene.

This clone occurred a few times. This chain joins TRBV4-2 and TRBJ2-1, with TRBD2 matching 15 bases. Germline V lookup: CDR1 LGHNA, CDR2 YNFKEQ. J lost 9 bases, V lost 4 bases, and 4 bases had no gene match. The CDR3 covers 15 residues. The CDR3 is CASSRKGLAGGEQFF. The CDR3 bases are TGTGCCAGCAGCCGAAAGGGACTAGCGGGGGGTGAGCAGTTCTTC.

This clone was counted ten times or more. Written as DNA, the CDR3 is TGCAGCGTTGCAACAGATCGGAATCAGCCCCAGCATTTT. This gives the protein CSVATDRNQPQHF. The J gene is TRBJ1-5, the V gene TRBV29-1; D remains ambiguous. Germline V gene sequence: CDR1 SQVTM, CDR2 ANQGSEA. The CDR3 has 13 residues. Trimming stripped 4 bases from V and 4 bases from J, with 11 bases between.

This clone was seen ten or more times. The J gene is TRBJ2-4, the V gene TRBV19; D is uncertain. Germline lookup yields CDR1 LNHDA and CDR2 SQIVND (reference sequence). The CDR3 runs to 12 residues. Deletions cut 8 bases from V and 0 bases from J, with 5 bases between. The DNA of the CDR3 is TGTGCCAGTGGGCGAGCCAAAAACATTCAGTACTTC. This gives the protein CASGRAKNIQYF.

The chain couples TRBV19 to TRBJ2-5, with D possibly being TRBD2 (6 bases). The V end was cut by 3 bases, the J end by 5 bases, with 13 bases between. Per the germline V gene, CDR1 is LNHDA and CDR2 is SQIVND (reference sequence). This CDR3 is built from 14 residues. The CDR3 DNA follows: TGTGCCAGTAGTATCGGAGGGTTGAGGGAGACCCAGTACTTC. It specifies CASSIGGLRETQYF.

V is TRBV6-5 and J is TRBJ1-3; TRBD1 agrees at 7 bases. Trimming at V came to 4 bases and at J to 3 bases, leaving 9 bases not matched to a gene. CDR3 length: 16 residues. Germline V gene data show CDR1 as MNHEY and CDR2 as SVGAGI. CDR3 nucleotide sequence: TGTGCCAGCAGTTCCAATCCGACAGGGTTTGGAAACACCATATATTTT. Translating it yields CASSSNPTGFGNTIYF.

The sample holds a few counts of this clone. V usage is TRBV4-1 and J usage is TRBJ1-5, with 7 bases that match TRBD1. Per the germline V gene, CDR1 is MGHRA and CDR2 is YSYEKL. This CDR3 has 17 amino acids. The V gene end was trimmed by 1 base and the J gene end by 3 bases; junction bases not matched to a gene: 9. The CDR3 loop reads CASSQGRLGQNNQPQHF. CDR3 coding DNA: TGCGCCAGCAGCCAAGGTCGATTGGGACAGAACAATCAGCCCCAGCATTTT.

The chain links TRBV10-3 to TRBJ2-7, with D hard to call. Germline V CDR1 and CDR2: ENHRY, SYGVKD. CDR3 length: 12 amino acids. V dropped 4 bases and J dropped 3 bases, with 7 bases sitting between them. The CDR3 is CAISGLVYEQYF. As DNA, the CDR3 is TGTGCCATCAGTGGTCTGGTCTACGAGCAGTACTTC.

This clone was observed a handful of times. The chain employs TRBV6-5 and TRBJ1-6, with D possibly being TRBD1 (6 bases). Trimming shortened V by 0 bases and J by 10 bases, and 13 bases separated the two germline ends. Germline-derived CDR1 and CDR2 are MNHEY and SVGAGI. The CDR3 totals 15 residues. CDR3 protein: CASSYSRGGSSPLHF. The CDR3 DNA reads TGTGCCAGCAGTTACTCGAGAGGGGGTTCGTCACCCCTCCACTTT.

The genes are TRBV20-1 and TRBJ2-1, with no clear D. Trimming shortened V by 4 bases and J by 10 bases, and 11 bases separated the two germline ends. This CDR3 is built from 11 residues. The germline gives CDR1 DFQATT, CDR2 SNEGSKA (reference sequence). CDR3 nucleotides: TGCAGTGCTATAGGAGCGAGAGAGCAGTTCTTC. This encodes CSAIGAREQFF.

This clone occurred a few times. In DNA, the CDR3 is TGTGCCAGCAGTTCTTACAGGGTCGGGAGCTATGGCTACACCTTC. Encoded protein: CASSSYRVGSYGYTF. The V call is TRBV6-5, the J call TRBJ1-2, with TRBD1 as a possible D gene (6 bases). The germline V gene has CDR1 MNHEY and CDR2 SVGAGI. The CDR3 sequence is 15 residues long. Trimming pared 4 bases from V and 4 bases from J, leaving 16 bases between.

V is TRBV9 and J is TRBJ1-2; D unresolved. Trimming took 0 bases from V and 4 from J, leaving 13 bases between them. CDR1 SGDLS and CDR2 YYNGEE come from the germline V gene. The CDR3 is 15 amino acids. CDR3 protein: CASSVGAATTYGYTF. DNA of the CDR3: TGTGCCAGCAGCGTAGGGGCAGCAACCACCTATGGCTACACCTTC.

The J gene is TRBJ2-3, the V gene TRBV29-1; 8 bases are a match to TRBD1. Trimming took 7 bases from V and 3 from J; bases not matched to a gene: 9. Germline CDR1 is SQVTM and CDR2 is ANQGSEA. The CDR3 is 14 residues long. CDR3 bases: TGCAGCGCCTCGGACAGGGCAGGGACAGATACGCAGTATTTT. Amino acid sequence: CSASDRAGTDTQYF.